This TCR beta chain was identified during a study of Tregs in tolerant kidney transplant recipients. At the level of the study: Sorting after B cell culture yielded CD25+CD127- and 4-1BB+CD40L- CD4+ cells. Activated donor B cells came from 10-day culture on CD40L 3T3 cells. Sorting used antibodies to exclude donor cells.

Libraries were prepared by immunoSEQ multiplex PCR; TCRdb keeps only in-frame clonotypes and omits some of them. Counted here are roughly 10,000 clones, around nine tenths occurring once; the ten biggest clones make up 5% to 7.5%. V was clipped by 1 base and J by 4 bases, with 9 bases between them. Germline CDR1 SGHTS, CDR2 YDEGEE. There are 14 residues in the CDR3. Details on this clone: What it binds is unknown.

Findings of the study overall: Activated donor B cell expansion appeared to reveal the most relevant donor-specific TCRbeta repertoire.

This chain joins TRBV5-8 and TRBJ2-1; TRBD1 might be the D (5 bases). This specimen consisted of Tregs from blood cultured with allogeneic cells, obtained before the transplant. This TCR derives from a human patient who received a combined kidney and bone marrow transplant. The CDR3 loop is CASSLYQGYNEQFF. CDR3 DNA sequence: TGTGCCAGCAGCTTGTACCAGGGTTACAATGAGCAGTTCTTC.